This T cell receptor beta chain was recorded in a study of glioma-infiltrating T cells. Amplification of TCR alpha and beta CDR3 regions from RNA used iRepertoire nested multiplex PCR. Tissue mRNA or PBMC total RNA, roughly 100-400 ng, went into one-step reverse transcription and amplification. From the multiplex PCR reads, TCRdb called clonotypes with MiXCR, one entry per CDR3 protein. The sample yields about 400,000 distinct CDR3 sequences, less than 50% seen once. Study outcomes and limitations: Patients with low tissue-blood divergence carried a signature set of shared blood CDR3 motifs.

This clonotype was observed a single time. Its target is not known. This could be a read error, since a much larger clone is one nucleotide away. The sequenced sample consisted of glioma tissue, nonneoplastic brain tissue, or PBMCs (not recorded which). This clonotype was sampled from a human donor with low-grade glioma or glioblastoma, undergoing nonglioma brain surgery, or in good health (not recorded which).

The CDR3 loop reads CASSTVMNTEAFF. CDR3 sequence (DNA): TGTGCCAGCTCGACAGTGATGAACACTGAAGCTTTCTTT. The chain has TRBV27 and TRBJ1-1, with D possibly matching TRBD1 (5 bases). CDR3 length: 13 residues. Germline CDR1 reads MNHEY; CDR2 reads SMNVEV (reference sequence). Trimming shortened V by 8 bases and J by 0 bases, and 10 bases separated the two germline ends.